A selection of T cell receptor beta chains follows, all from one sample in a study of blood T cell repertoires in COVID-19. The method was immunoSEQ multiplex PCR; TCRdb's version includes in-frame clones alone and lacks a portion of them. Of fewer than 300,000 clones listed, around three quarters are singletons. Input material: peripheral blood. The receptors were gathered from a woman aged 80 or older with acute or convalescent COVID-19. CDR3s leave out the opening cysteine and the closing phenylalanine or tryptophan.

v_call	j_call	cdr3_aa
TRBV18	TRBJ2-4	ASSPGTGAQVRA
TRBV5-1	TRBJ1-2	ASSSGQDYGYT
TRBV11-2	TRBJ2-7	ASSSPGLAGTSYEQY
TRBV20-1	TRBJ2-7	SASARTSLYEQY
TRBV3-1/TRBV3-2	TRBJ2-1	ASSQGGVAGEQF
TRBV14	TRBJ1-1	ASSQDPLLRGGTGSKNTEAF
TRBV9	TRBJ2-2	ASSVQRPGGGELF
TRBV27	TRBJ2-3	ASSLLAEVTDTQY
TRBV6-5	TRBJ2-7	ASRTSGRDEQY
TRBV6-2/TRBV6-3	TRBJ2-5	ASSSRIRDPY
TRBV2	TRBJ2-3	ASRRGGMGDTQY
TRBV5-4	TRBJ1-4	ASSFGTGLTNEKLF
TRBV6-5	TRBJ2-7	ASRISGPSSYEQY
TRBV15	TRBJ1-4	ATSRRTGFNEKLF
TRBV2	TRBJ2-5	AHKGVSETQY
TRBV5-6	TRBJ1-5	ASSFQGARQPQH
TRBV27	TRBJ2-7	ASSLSRGPYEQY
TRBV24-1	TRBJ2-3	ATSEGLAGRTDTQY
TRBV3-1/TRBV3-2	TRBJ2-6	ASSQESGQPMSGANVLT
TRBV2	TRBJ1-1	ASTKETGGSTEAF
TRBV2	TRBJ1-6	ASSEGQGQSPLH
TRBV7-2	TRBJ2-1	ASSHYYDEQF
TRBV2	TRBJ2-7	ASSDVGQRDEQY
TRBV18	TRBJ1-1	ASSPQVLAGAGEAF
TRBV5-6	TRBJ2-2	ASSRGATRRTGELF
TRBV6-5	TRBJ1-5	ASSLPRARNQPQH
TRBV18	TRBJ2-3	ASSPPTRTDTQY
TRBV19	TRBJ1-1	ATKAGGSSEAF
TRBV5-6	TRBJ2-3	ASSSRLGDNTQY
TRBV14	TRBJ1-2	ASSQGERMTRSDYGYT
TRBV6-2/TRBV6-3	TRBJ1-5	ASSYTSTGYSNQPQH
TRBV12-2	TRBJ1-2	ASRPGHPTTGGYT
TRBV11-1	TRBJ2-5	ASSPRGGFQETQY
TRBV19	TRBJ2-3	ASSIMTGTGNWQY
TRBV2	TRBJ1-4	ASRLDNLATNEKLF
TRBV7-2	TRBJ2-2	ASSLGQGPNTGELF
TRBV14	TRBJ1-2	ASSPDTIYGYT
TRBV6-2/TRBV6-3	TRBJ2-2	ASSSRLAGGANTGELF
TRBV12-3/TRBV12-4	TRBJ1-2	ASRPYKFGGYT
TRBV2	TRBJ1-4	ASRSGTVSAEKLF
TRBV9	TRBJ2-5	ASSAEETQY
TRBV19	TRBJ1-6	ASSIQGADNSPLH
TRBV7-9	TRBJ1-2	ASSWGQGNYGYT
TRBV6-2/TRBV6-3	TRBJ2-7	ASSDALGTAYEQY
TRBV15	TRBJ1-5	ATSRGGRYSNQPQH
TRBV3-1/TRBV3-2	TRBJ2-3	ASSQEGTSGRARADTQY
TRBV5-1	TRBJ1-1	ASSASTARSEAF
TRBV7-2	TRBJ2-5	ASSLNPGQGNGETQY
TRBV5-1	TRBJ2-7	ASNKGAASSYEQY
TRBV6-2/TRBV6-3	TRBJ2-5	ASSSRLGGQETQY
TRBV6-5	TRBJ1-2	ASSTRQGRVYGYT
TRBV19	TRBJ2-7	ASGTGGYEQY
TRBV2	TRBJ2-7	ASSRDRGNEQY
TRBV13	TRBJ1-1	ASSSRGSFMNTEAF